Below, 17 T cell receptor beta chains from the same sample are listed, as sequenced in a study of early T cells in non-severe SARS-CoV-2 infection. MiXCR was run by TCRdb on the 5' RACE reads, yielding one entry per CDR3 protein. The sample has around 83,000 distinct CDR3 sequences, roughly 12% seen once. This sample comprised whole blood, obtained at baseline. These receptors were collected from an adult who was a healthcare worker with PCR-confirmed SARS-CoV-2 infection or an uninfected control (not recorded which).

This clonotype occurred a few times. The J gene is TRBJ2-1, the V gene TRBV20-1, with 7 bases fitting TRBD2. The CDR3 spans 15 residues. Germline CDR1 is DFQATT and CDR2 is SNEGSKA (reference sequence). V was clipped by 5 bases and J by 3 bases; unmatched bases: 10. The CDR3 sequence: CSAERPGRVYNEQFF. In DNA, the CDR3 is TGCAGTGCTGAGAGGCCAGGGAGGGTCTACAATGAGCAGTTCTTC.

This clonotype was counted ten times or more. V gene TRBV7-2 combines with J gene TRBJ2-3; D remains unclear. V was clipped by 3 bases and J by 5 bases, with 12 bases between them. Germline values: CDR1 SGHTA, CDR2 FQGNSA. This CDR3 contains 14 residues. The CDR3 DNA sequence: TGTGCCAGCAGCTTTCAAGGGTGGCAAGATACGCAGTATTTT. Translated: CASSFQGWQDTQYF.

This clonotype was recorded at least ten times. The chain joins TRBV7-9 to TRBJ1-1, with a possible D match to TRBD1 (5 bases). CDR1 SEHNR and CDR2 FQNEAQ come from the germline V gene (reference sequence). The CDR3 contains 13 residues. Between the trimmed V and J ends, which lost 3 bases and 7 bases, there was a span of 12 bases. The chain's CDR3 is CASSLQGLSEAFF. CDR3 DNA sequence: TGTGCCAGCAGCTTGCAGGGACTAAGTGAAGCTTTCTTT.

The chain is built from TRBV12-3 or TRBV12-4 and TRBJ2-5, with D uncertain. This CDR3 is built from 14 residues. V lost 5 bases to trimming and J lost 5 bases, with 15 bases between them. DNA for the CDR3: TGTGCCAGCAGTGAGGTTCGTGCGACGGAGACCCAGTACTTC. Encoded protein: CASSEVRATETQYF.

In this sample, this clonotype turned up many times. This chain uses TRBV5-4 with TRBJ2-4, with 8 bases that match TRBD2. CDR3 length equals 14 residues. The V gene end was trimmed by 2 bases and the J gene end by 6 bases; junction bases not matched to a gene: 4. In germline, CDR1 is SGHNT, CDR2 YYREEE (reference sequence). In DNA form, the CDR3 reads TGTGCCAGCAGCTTTTCGGGGGGGCTAAACATTCAGTACTTC. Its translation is CASSFSGGLNIQYF.

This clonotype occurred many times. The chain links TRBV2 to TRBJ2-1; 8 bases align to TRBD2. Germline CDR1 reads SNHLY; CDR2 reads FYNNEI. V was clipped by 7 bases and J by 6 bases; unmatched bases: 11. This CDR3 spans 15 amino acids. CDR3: CASTLRGTSVNEQFF. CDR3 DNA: TGTGCCAGCACCCTAAGAGGGACTAGTGTCAATGAGCAGTTCTTC.

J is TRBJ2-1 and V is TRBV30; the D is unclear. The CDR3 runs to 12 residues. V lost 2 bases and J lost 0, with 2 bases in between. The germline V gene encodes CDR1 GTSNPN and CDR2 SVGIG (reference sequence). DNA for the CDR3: TGTGCCTGGAGTACCTCCTACAATGAGCAGTTCTTC. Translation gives CAWSTSYNEQFF.

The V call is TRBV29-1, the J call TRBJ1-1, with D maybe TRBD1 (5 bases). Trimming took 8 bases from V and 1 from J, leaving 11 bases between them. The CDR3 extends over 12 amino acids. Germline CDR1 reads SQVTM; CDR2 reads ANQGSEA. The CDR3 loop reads CSWGKTNTEAFF. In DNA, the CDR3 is TGCAGCTGGGGGAAGACGAACACTGAAGCTTTCTTT.

CDR3 DNA sequence: TGCGCCAGCAGCTTGGAAGACCGGGCCCAGTACTTC. Encoded protein: CASSLEDRAQYF. V is TRBV5-1 and J is TRBJ2-5, with unresolved D. Trimming shortened V by 0 bases and J by 9 bases, and 9 bases separated the two germline ends. The germline CDR1 and CDR2 sequences are SGHRS and YFSETQ. The CDR3 loop spans 12 amino acids.

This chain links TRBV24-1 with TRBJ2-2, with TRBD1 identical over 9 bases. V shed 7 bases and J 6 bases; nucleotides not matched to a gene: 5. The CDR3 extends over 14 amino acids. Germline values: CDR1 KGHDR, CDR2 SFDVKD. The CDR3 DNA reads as TGTGCCACCAGGGCACAGGGGGCAGCCGGGGAGCTGTTTTTT. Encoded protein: CATRAQGAAGELFF.

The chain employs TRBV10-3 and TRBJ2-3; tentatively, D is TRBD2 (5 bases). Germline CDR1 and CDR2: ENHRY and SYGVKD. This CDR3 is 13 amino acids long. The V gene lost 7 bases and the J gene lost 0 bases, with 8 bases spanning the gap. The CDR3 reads CAIKGGSTDTQYF. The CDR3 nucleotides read TGTGCCATCAAGGGCGGGAGCACAGATACGCAGTATTTT.

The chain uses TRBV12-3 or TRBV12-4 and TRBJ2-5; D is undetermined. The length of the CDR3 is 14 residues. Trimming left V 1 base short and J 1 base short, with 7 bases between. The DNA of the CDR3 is TGTGCCAGCAGTTTAGGGCGGAGCCAAGAGACCCAGTACTTC. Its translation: CASSLGRSQETQYF.

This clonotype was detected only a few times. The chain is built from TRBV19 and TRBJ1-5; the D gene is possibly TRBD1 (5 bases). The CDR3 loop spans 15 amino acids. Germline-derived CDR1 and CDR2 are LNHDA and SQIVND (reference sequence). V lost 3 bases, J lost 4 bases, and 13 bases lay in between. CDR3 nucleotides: TGTGCCAGTAGTATCGCGGGGCTAGGGAATCAGCCCCAGCATTTT. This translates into CASSIAGLGNQPQHF.

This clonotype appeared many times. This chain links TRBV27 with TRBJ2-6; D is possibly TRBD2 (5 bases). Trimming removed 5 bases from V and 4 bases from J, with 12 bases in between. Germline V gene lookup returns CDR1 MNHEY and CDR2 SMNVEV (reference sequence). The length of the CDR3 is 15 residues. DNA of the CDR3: TGTGCCAGCAGTCTCGTCGAGGGCGGGGCCAACGTCCTGACTTTC. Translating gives CASSLVEGGANVLTF. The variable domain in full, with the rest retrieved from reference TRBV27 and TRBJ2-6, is EAQVTQNPRYLITVTGKKLTVTCSQNMNHEYMSWYRQDPGLGLRQIYYSMNVEVTDKGDVPEGYKVSRKEKRNFPLILESPSPNQTSLYFCASSLVEGGANVLTFGAGSRLTVL.

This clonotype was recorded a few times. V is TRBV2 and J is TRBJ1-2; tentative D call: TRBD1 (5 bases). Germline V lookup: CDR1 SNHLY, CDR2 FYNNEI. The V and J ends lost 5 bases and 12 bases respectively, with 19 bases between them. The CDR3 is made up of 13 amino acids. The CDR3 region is CASSSGTARGNTF. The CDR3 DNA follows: TGTGCCAGCAGTTCCGGGACCGCGAGGGGTAACACCTTC.

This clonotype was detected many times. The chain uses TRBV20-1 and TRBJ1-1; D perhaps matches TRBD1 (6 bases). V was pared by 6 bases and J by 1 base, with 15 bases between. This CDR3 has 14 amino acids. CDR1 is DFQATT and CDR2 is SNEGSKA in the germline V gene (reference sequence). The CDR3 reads CSARKDSQNTEAFF. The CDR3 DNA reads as TGCAGTGCCCGAAAGGACAGCCAGAACACTGAAGCTTTCTTT.

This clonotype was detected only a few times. The chain's CDR3 is CASSVGGGYGYTF. The DNA for the CDR3 is TGTGCCAGCAGCGTGGGGGGCGGCTATGGCTACACCTTC. The chain employs TRBV7-2 and TRBJ1-2; possible D gene TRBD1, 6 bases. The V and J ends lost 5 bases and 4 bases respectively, with 11 bases between them. This CDR3 contains 13 residues. The germline gives CDR1 SGHTA, CDR2 FQGNSA.